This T cell receptor beta chain was obtained from a study of T cells in narcolepsy. Using immunoSEQ multiplex PCR, the repertoire was profiled, and TCRdb retains in-frame clones only, with some absent. The sample records about 26,000 clones, approximately 77% being singletons. With 6 bases clipped from V and 3 bases from J, the junction kept 11 bases outside the gene matches. CDR3 length equals 16 residues. The V gene's germline CDR1 is KGHSH and CDR2 LQKENI. The source material was memory (CD45RA-) CD4+ T cells from blood. The TCR sequence derives from a human donor in good health. The chain links TRBV18 to TRBJ1-1, with 9 bases that match TRBD1. The CDR3 DNA sequence: TGTGCCAGCTCCCAACAGGGGGCGGGGGTTGACACTGAAGCTTTCTTT. This sequence encodes CASSQQGAGVDTEAFF.